This T cell receptor beta chain was captured by sequencing in a study of T cell responses to AZD1222 COVID-19 vaccine. Study observations and caveats: Targeting of unmutated variant regions was reportedly seen in nearly half of spike-specific TCRs. A mostly white British donor set with more females was recruited, and clonal diversity was possibly underestimated.

Turning to this clone: Its target is not known.

Trimming stripped 7 bases from V and 0 bases from J, with 13 bases between. Per germline, CDR1 MNHNY and CDR2 SVGAGI (reference sequence). This CDR3 spans 15 amino acids. Data came from immunoSEQ multiplex PCR; TCRdb stores just in-frame clones and leaves some out. The data hold about 200,000 clones, with approximately 93% observed a single time. The rearrangement joins TRBV6-6 to TRBJ1-5; a weak D match, TRBD1 (6 bases). The input for sequencing was peripheral blood, taken 28 days after the second AZD1222 dose. The sequence was collected from an adult who received the AZD1222 COVID-19 vaccine. CDR3 sequence: CASTLDSYSNQPQHF. The DNA for the CDR3 is TGTGCCAGCACGTTGGACAGCTATAGCAATCAGCCCCAGCATTTT.